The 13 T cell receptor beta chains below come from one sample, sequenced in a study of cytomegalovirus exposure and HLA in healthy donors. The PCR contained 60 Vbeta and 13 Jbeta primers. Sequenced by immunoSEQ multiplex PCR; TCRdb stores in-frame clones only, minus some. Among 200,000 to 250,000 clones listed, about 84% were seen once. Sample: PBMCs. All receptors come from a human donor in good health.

CDR3 protein: CASSLDGRASYEQYF. The DNA for the CDR3 is TGTGCCAGCAGCTTGGACGGGAGGGCCTCCTACGAGCAGTACTTC. V is TRBV5-4 and J is TRBJ2-5, with 8 positions matching TRBD2. The J call may be incorrect, as the DNA end agrees better with TRBJ2-7. Per germline, CDR1 SGHNT and CDR2 YYREEE (reference sequence). The CDR3 spans 15 residues.

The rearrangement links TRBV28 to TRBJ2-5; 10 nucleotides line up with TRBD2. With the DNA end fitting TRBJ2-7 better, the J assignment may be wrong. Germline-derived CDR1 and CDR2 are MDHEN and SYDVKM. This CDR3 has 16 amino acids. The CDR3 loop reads CASRAGGGPSSYEQYF. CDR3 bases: TGTGCCAGCAGAGCGGGAGGGGGGCCCAGCTCCTACGAGCAGTACTTC.

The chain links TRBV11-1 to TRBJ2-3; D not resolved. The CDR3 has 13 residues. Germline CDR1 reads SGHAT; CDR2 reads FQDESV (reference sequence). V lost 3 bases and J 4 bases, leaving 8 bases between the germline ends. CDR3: CASSLTRADTQYF. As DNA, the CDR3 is TGTGCCAGCAGCTTGACAAGAGCAGATACGCAGTATTTT.

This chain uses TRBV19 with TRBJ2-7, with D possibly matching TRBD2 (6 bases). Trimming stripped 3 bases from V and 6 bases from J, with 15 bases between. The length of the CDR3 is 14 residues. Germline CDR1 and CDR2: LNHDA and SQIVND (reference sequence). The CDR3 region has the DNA TGTGCCAGTAGTATTGAGGTGACTAGGGGCGAGCAGTACTTC. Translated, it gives CASSIEVTRGEQYF.

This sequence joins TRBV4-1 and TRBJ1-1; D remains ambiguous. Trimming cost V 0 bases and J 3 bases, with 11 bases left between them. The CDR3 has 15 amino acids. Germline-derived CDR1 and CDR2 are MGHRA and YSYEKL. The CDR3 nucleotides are TGCGCCAGCAGCCAAGAGAAGGCACAGTACACTGAAGCTTTCTTT. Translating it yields CASSQEKAQYTEAFF.

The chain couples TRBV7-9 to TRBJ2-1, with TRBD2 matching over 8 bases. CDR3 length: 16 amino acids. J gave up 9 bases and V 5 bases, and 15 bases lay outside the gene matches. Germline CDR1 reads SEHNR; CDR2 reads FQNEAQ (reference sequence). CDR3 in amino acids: CASSPREGLEESEQFF. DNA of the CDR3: TGTGCCAGCAGCCCCCGGGAGGGTTTAGAGGAGAGTGAGCAGTTCTTC.

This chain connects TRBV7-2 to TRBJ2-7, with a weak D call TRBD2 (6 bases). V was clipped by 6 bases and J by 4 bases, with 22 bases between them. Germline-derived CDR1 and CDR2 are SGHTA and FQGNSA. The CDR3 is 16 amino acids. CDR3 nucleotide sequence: TGTGCCAGCAGACCCACGGCGGGGACTCTGGGGTACGAGCAGTACTTC. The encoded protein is CASRPTAGTLGYEQYF.

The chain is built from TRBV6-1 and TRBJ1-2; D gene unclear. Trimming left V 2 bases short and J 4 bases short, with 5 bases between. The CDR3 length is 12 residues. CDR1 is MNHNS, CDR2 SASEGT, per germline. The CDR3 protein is CASSERSYGYTF. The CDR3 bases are TGTGCCAGCAGTGAACGCAGCTATGGCTACACCTTC.

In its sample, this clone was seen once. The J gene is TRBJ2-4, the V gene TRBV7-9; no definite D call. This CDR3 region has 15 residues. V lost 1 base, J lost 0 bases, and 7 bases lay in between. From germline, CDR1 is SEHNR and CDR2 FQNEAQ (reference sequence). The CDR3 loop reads CASSLDTLAKNIQYF. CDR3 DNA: TGTGCCAGCAGCTTAGACACCTTAGCCAAAAACATTCAGTACTTC. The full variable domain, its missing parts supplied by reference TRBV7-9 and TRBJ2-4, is DTGVSQNPRHKITKRGQNVTFRCDPISEHNRLYWYRQTLGQGPEFLTYFQNEAQLEKSRLLSDRFSAERPKGSFSTLEIQRTEQGDSAMYLCASSLDTLAKNIQYFGAGTRLSVL.

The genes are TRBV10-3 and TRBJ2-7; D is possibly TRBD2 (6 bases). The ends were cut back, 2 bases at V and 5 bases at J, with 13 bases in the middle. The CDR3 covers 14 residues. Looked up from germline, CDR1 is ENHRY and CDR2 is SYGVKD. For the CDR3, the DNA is TGTGCCATCAGTGAGGGGACGGGGGTCGACGAGCAGTACTTC. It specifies CAISEGTGVDEQYF.

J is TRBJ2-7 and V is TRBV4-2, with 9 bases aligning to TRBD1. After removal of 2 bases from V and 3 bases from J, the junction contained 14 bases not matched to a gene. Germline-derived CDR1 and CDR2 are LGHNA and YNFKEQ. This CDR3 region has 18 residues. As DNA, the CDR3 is TGTGCCAGCAGCCAAAGCCCAGGGACAGGGATAGGGATCTACGAGCAGTACTTC. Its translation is CASSQSPGTGIGIYEQYF.

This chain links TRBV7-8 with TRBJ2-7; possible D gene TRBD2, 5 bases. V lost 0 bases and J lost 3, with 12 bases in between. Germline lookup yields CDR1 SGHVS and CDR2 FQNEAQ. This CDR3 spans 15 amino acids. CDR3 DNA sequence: TGTGCCAGCAGCTTAGCCCACACTAGGAACTACGAGCAGTACTTC. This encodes CASSLAHTRNYEQYF.

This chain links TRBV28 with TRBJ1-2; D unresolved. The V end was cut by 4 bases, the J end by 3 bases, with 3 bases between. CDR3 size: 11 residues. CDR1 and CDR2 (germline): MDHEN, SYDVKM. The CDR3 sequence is CASSSDYGYTF. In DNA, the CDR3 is TGTGCCAGCAGTTCGGACTATGGCTACACCTTC.